This T cell receptor (beta chain) emerged from a study of cytotoxic CD8 clonotypes in ibrutinib-treated CLL. Broader study findings: Private clonotypes, not public ones, expanded at ibrutinib response.

CDR1 is SGHAT, CDR2 FQNNGV, per germline. This CDR3 has 16 residues. The V and J ends lost 2 bases and 4 bases respectively, with 18 bases between them. Generated by immunoSEQ multiplex PCR, the TCRdb table keeps only in-frame clones and is missing some. The sample contains fewer than 400,000 clones, over 60% of which appear only once. A remark on this clone: The antigen remains unidentified.

The gene calls are TRBV11-2 and TRBJ2-7; tentative D call: TRBD2 (5 bases). The sequencing used PBMCs, collected after 36 months of ibrutinib treatment. This TCR was sampled from a human donor with chronic lymphocytic leukemia. The CDR3: CASSLTGSVVGYEQYF. The CDR3 DNA follows: TGTGCCAGCAGCTTAACGGGGTCGGTCGTCGGGTACGAGCAGTACTTC.